This T cell receptor beta chain originates from a study of T cell changes during pregnancy in multiple sclerosis. V was pared by 5 bases and J by 1 base, with 8 bases between. The CDR3 runs to 13 residues. Germline V gives CDR1 SGHAT, CDR2 FQDESV (reference sequence). TCRdb's table, derived via immunoSEQ multiplex PCR, lists solely in-frame clones and lacks some. The sample lists over 85,000 clones, approximately 90% seen once, with roughly 1.9% in the top ten. The sequencing used peripheral blood, collected in the first trimester of pregnancy. The origin of this receptor is a female donor in good health, enrolled as a control in a pregnancy study. The chain combines TRBV11-1 with TRBJ2-5; the D gene is possibly TRBD2 (5 bases). The CDR3, as DNA: TGTGCCAGCAGCGCGGACTTCCAAGAGACCCAGTACTTC. This translates into CASSADFQETQYF. Looking up the rest from reference TRBV11-1 and TRBJ2-5 gives the full variable domain: EAEVAQSPRYKITEKSQAVAFWCDPISGHATLYWYRQILGQGPELLVQFQDESVVDDSQLPKDRFSAERLKGVDSTLKIQPAELGDSAMYLCASSADFQETQYFGPGTRLLVL.